A selection of T cell receptor beta chains follows, all from one sample in a study of shared clonotypes between healthy human individuals. TCRdb keeps only in-frame clones here, not all; method: immunoSEQ multiplex PCR. The table shows 450,000 to 600,000 clones, with 70% to 85% occurring only once. Material for sequencing was PBMCs. The receptors were gathered from a woman in her forties in good health. Some clones in this sample may be carry-over from other donors' samples. CDR3s include the opening cysteine and the closing phenylalanine or tryptophan. Fields, in order: D gene, J gene, V gene, clone size, CDR3 DNA, CDR3 protein. The D gene is left open where the match is weak. Clone size is stated in some rows and not others, as once, few, many or a class when expanded.

d_call: TRBD1
j_call: TRBJ2-2
v_call: TRBV19
clone_size: NA
cdr3_nt: TGTGCCAGTAGGTACCGGGACAGGGATCGCACCGGGGAGCTGTTTTTT
cdr3_aa: CASRYRDRDRTGELFF

d_call: TRBD1
j_call: TRBJ2-6
v_call: TRBV7-3
clone_size: NA
cdr3_nt: TGTGCCAGCAGCCGGACAGGGGGCTCTGGGGCCAACGTCCTGACTTTC
cdr3_aa: CASSRTGGSGANVLTF

d_call: NA
j_call: TRBJ1-2
v_call: TRBV5-1
clone_size: NA
cdr3_nt: TGCGCCAGCAGCTTCCGGGACAACTATGGCTACACCTTC
cdr3_aa: CASSFRDNYGYTF

d_call: TRBD1
j_call: TRBJ1-2
v_call: TRBV7-9
clone_size: NA
cdr3_nt: TGTGCCAGCAGCTCAGGACAGGGGAAGGGGTATGGCTACACCTTC
cdr3_aa: CASSSGQGKGYGYTF

d_call: TRBD2
j_call: TRBJ2-7
v_call: TRBV4-1
clone_size: NA
cdr3_nt: TGCGCCAGCAGCTTACTAGCGGGAGTCGGCCAGCAGTACTTC
cdr3_aa: CASSLLAGVGQQYF

d_call: NA
j_call: TRBJ2-3
v_call: TRBV19
clone_size: NA
cdr3_nt: TGTGCCAGTAGTTTCAGGCTGCGTGGAGATACGCAGTATTTT
cdr3_aa: CASSFRLRGDTQYF

d_call: NA
j_call: TRBJ1-6
v_call: TRBV4-1
clone_size: NA
cdr3_nt: TGCGCCAGCAGCCAAGAAGGGACAACCAATTCACCCCTCCACTTT
cdr3_aa: CASSQEGTTNSPLHF

d_call: NA
j_call: TRBJ1-2
v_call: TRBV30
clone_size: NA
cdr3_nt: TGTGCCTGGAGTGCCGGGGGTGGCTACACCTTC
cdr3_aa: CAWSAGGGYTF

d_call: NA
j_call: TRBJ1-3
v_call: TRBV27
clone_size: NA
cdr3_nt: TGTGCCAGCAGTAGAACAGGTGCCTCTGGAAACACCATATATTTT
cdr3_aa: CASSRTGASGNTIYF

d_call: NA
j_call: TRBJ2-5
v_call: TRBV27
clone_size: once
cdr3_nt: TGTGCCAGCAGTTTAAAGGGACGCAACCAAGAGACCCAGTACTTC
cdr3_aa: CASSLKGRNQETQYF

d_call: NA
j_call: TRBJ1-1
v_call: TRBV19
clone_size: NA
cdr3_nt: TGTGCCAGTAGTATACAACAGAACACTGAAGCTTTCTTT
cdr3_aa: CASSIQQNTEAFF

d_call: NA
j_call: TRBJ1-5
v_call: TRBV2
clone_size: NA
cdr3_nt: TGTGCCAGCAGTAAAATCAGAGTTAGCAATCAGCCCCAGCAGTTT
cdr3_aa: CASSKIRVSNQPQQF

d_call: NA
j_call: TRBJ1-4
v_call: TRBV4-2
clone_size: NA
cdr3_nt: TGTGCCAGCAGCCAAGTCGGTGAAAAACTGTTTTTT
cdr3_aa: CASSQVGEKLFF

d_call: NA
j_call: TRBJ2-1
v_call: TRBV9
clone_size: NA
cdr3_nt: TGTGCCAGCAGCGACCAGACAGAGGGTGGCTACAATGAGCAGTTCTTC
cdr3_aa: CASSDQTEGGYNEQFF

d_call: TRBD1
j_call: TRBJ2-1
v_call: TRBV7-8
clone_size: NA
cdr3_nt: TGTGCCAGCAGCTTTCGGACAGGGGGGGAGATCGATGAGCAGTTCTTC
cdr3_aa: CASSFRTGGEIDEQFF

d_call: NA
j_call: TRBJ1-6
v_call: TRBV5-1
clone_size: NA
cdr3_nt: TGCGCCAGCAGCTTGGAAGGGGCCCATAATTCACCCCTCCACTTT
cdr3_aa: CASSLEGAHNSPLHF

d_call: TRBD2
j_call: TRBJ2-7
v_call: TRBV9
clone_size: NA
cdr3_nt: TGTGCCAGCAGCGTAGGAGTCCTAGCGGGAACCAGTCTGGAGCAGTACTTC
cdr3_aa: CASSVGVLAGTSLEQYF

d_call: NA
j_call: TRBJ1-1
v_call: TRBV9
clone_size: NA
cdr3_nt: TGTGCAGGAGGCTGTTGGGGGCGAACTGAAGCTTTCTTT
cdr3_aa: CAGGCWGRTEAFF

d_call: TRBD2
j_call: TRBJ2-3
v_call: TRBV5-1
clone_size: NA
cdr3_nt: TGCGCCAGCAGCCAGGGACTAGCGGGAGGAGATACGCAGTATTTT
cdr3_aa: CASSQGLAGGDTQYF

d_call: NA
j_call: TRBJ1-1
v_call: TRBV6-5
clone_size: NA
cdr3_nt: TGTGCCAGCAGGAGCAGCGGGACAACTGAAGCTTTCTTT
cdr3_aa: CASRSSGTTEAFF

d_call: NA
j_call: TRBJ2-7
v_call: TRBV29-1
clone_size: NA
cdr3_nt: TGCAGCGTTGTTGAGACAGCCTACGAGCAGTACTTC
cdr3_aa: CSVVETAYEQYF

d_call: TRBD1
j_call: TRBJ2-5
v_call: TRBV5-1
clone_size: once
cdr3_nt: TGCGCCAGCAGCTGGGCAATCAGGACAGGGGGCTTGACCCAGTACTTC
cdr3_aa: CASSWAIRTGGLTQYF

d_call: NA
j_call: TRBJ1-6
v_call: TRBV27
clone_size: NA
cdr3_nt: TGTGCCAGCAGTTTGCCAGGGGAAAGGTCCCTCCACTTT
cdr3_aa: CASSLPGERSLHF

d_call: NA
j_call: TRBJ1-1
v_call: TRBV5-4
clone_size: NA
cdr3_nt: TGTGCCAGCAGCTTGGAAGCGCGGGGCTCAGTTGAAGCTTTCTTT
cdr3_aa: CASSLEARGSVEAFF

d_call: NA
j_call: TRBJ2-1
v_call: TRBV7-2
clone_size: NA
cdr3_nt: TGTGCCAGCAGCCTAAGGGCTTACAATGAGCAGTTCTTC
cdr3_aa: CASSLRAYNEQFF

d_call: TRBD1
j_call: TRBJ1-4
v_call: TRBV4-3
clone_size: NA
cdr3_nt: TGCGCCAGCAGCCCGAACTGGGACAGGGCTAGGAAACCAACTAATGAAAAACTGTTTTTT
cdr3_aa: CASSPNWDRARKPTNEKLFF

d_call: NA
j_call: TRBJ2-4
v_call: TRBV6-5
clone_size: NA
cdr3_nt: TGTGCCAGCAGTCCAATACAAGGGGACATTCAGTACTTC
cdr3_aa: CASSPIQGDIQYF

d_call: NA
j_call: TRBJ2-7
v_call: TRBV5-1
clone_size: NA
cdr3_nt: TGCGCCAGCAGCTTGGGCGAAGCCTACGAGCAGTACTTC
cdr3_aa: CASSLGEAYEQYF

d_call: NA
j_call: TRBJ1-1
v_call: TRBV28
clone_size: NA
cdr3_nt: TGTGCCACCCCCTCGGGAAGTGACGAAGCTTTCTTT
cdr3_aa: CATPSGSDEAFF

d_call: TRBD1
j_call: TRBJ2-3
v_call: TRBV6-4
clone_size: few
cdr3_nt: TGTGCCAGCAGCCCGACAGGGGGCGGCGGCACAGATACGCAGTATTTT
cdr3_aa: CASSPTGGGGTDTQYF

d_call: NA
j_call: TRBJ1-1
v_call: TRBV7-9
clone_size: NA
cdr3_nt: TGTGCCAGCAGCCTAGATGGGGAAACTGAAGCTTTCTTT
cdr3_aa: CASSLDGETEAFF

d_call: NA
j_call: TRBJ1-1
v_call: TRBV10-3
clone_size: NA
cdr3_nt: TGTGCCGTCAGGGGACCAAGCAACACTGAAGCTTTCTTT
cdr3_aa: CAVRGPSNTEAFF

d_call: NA
j_call: TRBJ2-3
v_call: TRBV5-6
clone_size: NA
cdr3_nt: TGTGCCAGCAGCACGGACACAAACACAGATACGCAGTATTTT
cdr3_aa: CASSTDTNTDTQYF

d_call: NA
j_call: TRBJ2-3
v_call: TRBV28
clone_size: NA
cdr3_nt: TGTGCCAGCATTTCTTCCTTGGATACGCAGTATTTT
cdr3_aa: CASISSLDTQYF

d_call: TRBD2
j_call: TRBJ2-3
v_call: TRBV5-6
clone_size: NA
cdr3_nt: TGTGCCAGCAGCTTGCGCCCGGGACTAGCGGGAGATACGCAGTATTTT
cdr3_aa: CASSLRPGLAGDTQYF

d_call: NA
j_call: TRBJ2-3
v_call: TRBV19
clone_size: NA
cdr3_nt: TGTGCCAGTAGTATAGGGGATATTGGCATAGATACGCAGTATTTT
cdr3_aa: CASSIGDIGIDTQYF

d_call: NA
j_call: TRBJ1-2
v_call: TRBV19
clone_size: NA
cdr3_nt: TGTGCCAGTAGTAGATCCTCAGGGGCCGAAAGCTACACCTTC
cdr3_aa: CASSRSSGAESYTF

d_call: TRBD1
j_call: TRBJ2-2
v_call: TRBV10-3
clone_size: NA
cdr3_nt: TGTGCCATCAGTGAGTCGAAGGGACAGGGGATGTACACCGGGGAGCTGTTTTTT
cdr3_aa: CAISESKGQGMYTGELFF

d_call: NA
j_call: TRBJ2-2
v_call: TRBV7-2
clone_size: NA
cdr3_nt: TGTGCCAGCAGCTTATTAGCGAACACCGGGGAGCTGTTTTTT
cdr3_aa: CASSLLANTGELFF